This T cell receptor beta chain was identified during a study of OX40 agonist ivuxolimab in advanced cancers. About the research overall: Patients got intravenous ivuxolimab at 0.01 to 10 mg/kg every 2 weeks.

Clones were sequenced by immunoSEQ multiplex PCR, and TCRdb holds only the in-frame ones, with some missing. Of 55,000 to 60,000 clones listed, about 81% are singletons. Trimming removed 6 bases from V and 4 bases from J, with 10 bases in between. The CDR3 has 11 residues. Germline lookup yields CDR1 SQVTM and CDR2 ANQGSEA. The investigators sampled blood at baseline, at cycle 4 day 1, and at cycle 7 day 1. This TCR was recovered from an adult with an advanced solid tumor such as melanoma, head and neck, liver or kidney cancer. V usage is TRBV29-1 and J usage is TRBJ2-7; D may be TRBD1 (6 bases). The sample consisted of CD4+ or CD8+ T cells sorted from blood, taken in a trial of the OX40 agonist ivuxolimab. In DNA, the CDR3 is TGCAGCGTCCAGGGGACGTACGAGCAGTACTTC. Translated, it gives CSVQGTYEQYF.